Shown below are 21 T cell receptor beta chains from a single sample sequenced in a study of T cell responses to AZD1222 COVID-19 vaccine (dated by TCRdb to the early 2020s). Library preparation used the immunoSEQ multiplex PCR assay. In its TCRdb copy, this immuneACCESS table keeps in-frame sequences only and misses some clones. Where compared with another copy, unresolved V genes explain less than half of these, and the others have no known cause. Present in this sample are 100,000 to 120,000 clones, approximately 90% of which were seen just once. Of the sample, about 8.3% falls within the top ten clones. Per the publication, the time point label means: baseline before first vaccination. Here the sequenced sample was peripheral blood, taken on day 0 of AZD1222 vaccination. Receptors were obtained from an adult in good health.

The chain links TRBV28 to TRBJ1-2; unclear D gene. The CDR3 totals 12 residues. Germline V CDR1 and CDR2: MDHEN, SYDVKM. Trimming cost V 11 bases and J 8 bases, with 18 bases left between them. The CDR3 loop is CAGHGGLGGYTF. The CDR3 DNA reads TGTGCCGGCCACGGAGGGTTGGGCGGCTACACCTTC.

This chain joins TRBV12-3 or TRBV12-4 and TRBJ1-2; 7 bases fit TRBD1. Unmatched junction bases numbered 8, after V lost 6 bases and J lost 7 bases. The CDR3 runs 13 residues. The chain's CDR3 is CASRQIRGSGYTF. The CDR3 nucleotides read TGTGCCAGCAGGCAAATCAGGGGGAGTGGCTACACCTTC.

The chain couples TRBV4-1 to TRBJ1-4; TRBD1 matches at 7 bases. The CDR3 spans 16 residues. The V and J ends lost 4 bases and 2 bases, in that order; junction bases with no gene match: 7. Germline CDR1 and CDR2: MGHRA and YSYEKL. CDR3 coding DNA: TGCGCCAGCAGCCGGGACCAACAGGGGACTAATGAAAAACTGTTTTTT. Its translation: CASSRDQQGTNEKLFF.

The chain joins TRBV5-4 to TRBJ2-7, with D perhaps matching TRBD1 or TRBD2 (6 bases each). Germline loops: CDR1 SGHNT, CDR2 YYREEE (reference sequence). The CDR3 runs to 14 residues. V lost 4 bases to trimming and J lost 5 bases, with 16 bases between them. The CDR3 DNA sequence: TGTGCCAGCAGCCCGGGGGCAGGTACCCACGAGCAGTACTTC. Protein sequence: CASSPGAGTHEQYF.

This chain joins TRBV27 and TRBJ2-7; D is ambiguous. CDR3 size: 10 residues. Per the germline V gene, CDR1 is MNHEY and CDR2 is SMNVEV (reference sequence). The germline V and J ends were trimmed by 8 bases and 5 bases, with 7 bases remaining between them. The CDR3 region is CASGKHEQYF. CDR3 bases: TGTGCCAGCGGCAAACACGAGCAGTACTTC.

The table lists this clone with a count of one. This chain connects TRBV27 to TRBJ1-5; D gene ambiguous. Trimming cost V 6 bases and J 5 bases, with 17 bases left between them. This CDR3 contains 15 residues. Germline V CDR1 and CDR2: MNHEY, SMNVEV (reference sequence). CDR3 sequence: CASSPRREWHQPQHF. CDR3 DNA sequence: TGTGCCAGCAGCCCAAGACGGGAGTGGCATCAGCCCCAGCATTTT.

V and J are TRBV5-6 and TRBJ1-1; 7 nucleotides align to TRBD1. CDR3 length equals 16 residues. V was clipped by 0 bases and J by 2 bases; unmatched bases: 7. Germline values: CDR1 SGHDT, CDR2 YYEEEE. CDR3 sequence reads: CASSLERGLSNTEAFF. The CDR3 nucleotides read TGTGCCAGCAGCTTGGAGAGGGGGCTGAGTAACACTGAAGCTTTCTTT.

J is TRBJ2-1 and V is TRBV6-5, with D tentatively TRBD1 (6 bases). The V end lost 5 bases, the J end lost 4 bases, and 9 bases lay between the germline ends. Germline V lookup: CDR1 MNHEY, CDR2 SVGAGI. This CDR3 has 13 residues. The CDR3 nucleotides are TGTGCCAGCAGTCCCGGACAGTACAATGAGCAGTTCTTC. Its translation is CASSPGQYNEQFF.

In its sample, this clone was seen a few times. The V gene is TRBV7-9, the J gene TRBJ2-6; D unclear. The V end lost 4 bases, the J end lost 0 bases, and 16 bases lay between the germline ends. The germline gives CDR1 SEHNR, CDR2 FQNEAQ (reference sequence). This CDR3 comprises 18 residues. CDR3 nucleotides: TGTGCCAGCAGCTCTTATATGACCTTTCCCTCTGGGGCCAACGTCCTGACTTTC. This codes for CASSSYMTFPSGANVLTF.

This chain joins TRBV9 and TRBJ2-1; 12 bases map to TRBD2. Trimming took 5 bases from V and 7 from J; bases not matched to a gene: 10. This CDR3 region has 16 residues. CDR1 is SGDLS and CDR2 is YYNGEE in the germline V gene. The CDR3 DNA reads TGTGCCAGCAGTTCGAAACTAGCGGGGGGTGGTAATGAGCAGTTCTTC. Its translation is CASSSKLAGGGNEQFF. The full variable domain, with the rest looked up from reference TRBV9 and TRBJ2-1, is DSGVTQTPKHLITATGQRVTLRCSPRSGDLSVYWYQQSLDQGLQFLIQYYNGEERAKGNILERFSAQQFPDLHSELNLSSLELGDSALYFCASSSKLAGGGNEQFFGPGTRLTVL.

This chain links TRBV19 with TRBJ1-1, with D possibly TRBD1 on 5 matching bases. CDR1 and CDR2 (germline): LNHDA, SQIVND (reference sequence). This CDR3 spans 14 amino acids. V shed 7 bases and J shed 4 bases, with 16 bases lying between them. CDR3 residues: CASTSEGLGTEAFF. CDR3 in DNA: TGTGCCAGTACCTCAGAGGGGTTGGGCACTGAAGCTTTCTTT. Filled out from reference TRBV19 and TRBJ1-1, the complete variable domain reads DGGITQSPKYLFRKEGQNVTLSCEQNLNHDAMYWYRQDPGQGLRLIYYSQIVNDFQKGDIAEGYSVSREKKESFPLTVTSAQKNPTAFYLCASTSEGLGTEAFFGQGTRLTVV.

The rearrangement links TRBV18 to TRBJ1-1, with 8 bases matching TRBD1. Germline CDR1 is KGHSH and CDR2 is LQKENI. This CDR3 region has 14 residues. With 6 bases clipped from V and 5 bases from J, the junction kept 8 bases outside the gene matches. CDR3 DNA sequence: TGTGCCAGCTCGTATTTCGACAGGGGTACTGAAGCTTTCTTT. Amino acids: CASSYFDRGTEAFF. Filled out from reference TRBV18 and TRBJ1-1, the complete variable domain reads NAGVMQNPRHLVRRRGQEARLRCSPMKGHSHVYWYRQLPEEGLKFMVYLQKENIIDESGMPKERFSAEFPKEGPSILRIQQVVRGDSAAYFCASSYFDRGTEAFFGQGTRLTVV.

V gene TRBV27 combines with J gene TRBJ1-2, with unresolved D. Trimming left V 10 bases short and J 4 bases short, with 19 bases between. CDR3 size: 14 residues. CDR1 MNHEY and CDR2 SMNVEV come from the germline V gene (reference sequence). In DNA, the CDR3 is TGTGCCACCGCCGCCTTCGATTCCTTCTATGGCTACACCTTC. This encodes CATAAFDSFYGYTF.

The chain joins TRBV6-5 to TRBJ1-2, with 11 bases identical to TRBD1. This CDR3 is built from 16 residues. The V segment lost 2 bases and the J segment 2 bases; nucleotides outside the gene matches: 4. Germline V lookup: CDR1 MNHEY, CDR2 SVGAGI. This chain's CDR3 is CASSYRDRGGNYGYTF. CDR3 nucleotides: TGTGCCAGCAGTTACCGGGACAGGGGGGGGAACTATGGCTACACCTTC.

The rearrangement joins TRBV4-1 to TRBJ2-7; tentatively, D is TRBD2 (6 bases). The CDR3 extends over 16 amino acids. The V gene lost 3 bases and the J gene lost 1 base, with 16 bases spanning the gap. Looked up from germline, CDR1 is MGHRA and CDR2 is YSYEKL. CDR3 sequence (DNA): TGCGCCAGCAGCCACAGAGGACTATCATCTTCCTACGAGCAGTACTTC. Amino acid sequence: CASSHRGLSSSYEQYF.

The rearrangement joins TRBV19 to TRBJ1-1; D unclear. The V end was cut by 5 bases, the J end by 0 bases, with 13 bases between. The germline V gene encodes CDR1 LNHDA and CDR2 SQIVND (reference sequence). The CDR3 length is 15 residues. The CDR3, as DNA: TGTGCCAGTAGTCTAGGTCCGGGTTTGAACACTGAAGCTTTCTTT. This encodes CASSLGPGLNTEAFF.

The chain recombines TRBV6-5 with TRBJ1-1; unclear D gene. Germline CDR1 MNHEY, CDR2 SVGAGI. The ends were cut back, 6 bases at V and 5 bases at J, with 16 bases in the middle. The CDR3 covers 14 residues. The CDR3 is CASSPRMGYTEAFF. The CDR3, as DNA: TGTGCCAGCAGCCCCCGGATGGGGTATACTGAAGCTTTCTTT.

The chain uses TRBV6-5 and TRBJ1-3, with a weak D call TRBD1 (6 bases). In germline, CDR1 is MNHEY, CDR2 SVGAGI. Trimming pared 2 bases from V and 0 bases from J, leaving 11 bases between. There are 16 residues in the CDR3. CDR3 nucleotides: TGTGCCAGCAGTTACCTCCAGGGGCTCTCTGGAAACACCATATATTTT. The encoded protein is CASSYLQGLSGNTIYF.

The chain links TRBV6-5 to TRBJ1-1; no reliable D call. Looked up from germline, CDR1 is MNHEY and CDR2 is SVGAGI. The V gene lost 6 bases and the J gene lost 6 bases, with 11 bases spanning the gap. The CDR3 loop spans 12 amino acids. CDR3 in amino acids: CASSRSGAEAFF. The DNA of the CDR3 is TGTGCCAGCAGCAGGAGCGGGGCTGAAGCTTTCTTT.

The chain links TRBV7-3 to TRBJ2-2, with TRBD2 as a possible D gene (5 bases). Germline lookup yields CDR1 SGHTA and CDR2 FQGTGA. V gave up 1 base and J gave up 7 bases, with 13 bases separating them. CDR3 length equals 15 residues. CDR3 amino acids: CASSLNGLNSGELFF. In DNA, the CDR3 is TGTGCCAGCAGCTTAAACGGACTCAATAGCGGGGAGCTGTTTTTT.

The chain carries TRBV4-2 and TRBJ1-3, with 10 nucleotides matching TRBD1. The V gene's germline CDR1 is LGHNA and CDR2 YNFKEQ. This CDR3 has 16 amino acids. J gave up 2 bases and V 3 bases, and 4 bases lay outside the gene matches. Here the CDR3 DNA reads TGTGCCAGCAGCCAGACAGGGGGCGCCCCTGGAAACACCATATATTTT. It specifies CASSQTGGAPGNTIYF.